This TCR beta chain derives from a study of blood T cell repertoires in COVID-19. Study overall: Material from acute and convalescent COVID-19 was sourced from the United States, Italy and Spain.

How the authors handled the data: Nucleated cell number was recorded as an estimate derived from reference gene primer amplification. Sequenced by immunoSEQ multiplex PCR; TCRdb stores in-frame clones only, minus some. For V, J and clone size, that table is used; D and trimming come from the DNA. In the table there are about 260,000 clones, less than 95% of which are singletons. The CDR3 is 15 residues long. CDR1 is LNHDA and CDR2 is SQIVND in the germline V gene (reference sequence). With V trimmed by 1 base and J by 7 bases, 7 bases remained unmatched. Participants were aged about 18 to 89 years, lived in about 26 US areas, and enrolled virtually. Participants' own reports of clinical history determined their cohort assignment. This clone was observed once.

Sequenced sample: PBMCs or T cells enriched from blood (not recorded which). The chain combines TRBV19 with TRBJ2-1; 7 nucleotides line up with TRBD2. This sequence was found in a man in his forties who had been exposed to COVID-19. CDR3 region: CASSIGGGSWNEQFF. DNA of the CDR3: TGTGCCAGTAGTATAGGTGGCGGGAGTTGGAATGAGCAGTTCTTC.